The T cell receptor (beta chain) described here comes from a study of cytomegalovirus exposure and HLA in healthy donors. V was cut by 7 bases and J by 8 bases, with 23 bases left in between. Germline CDR1 is SEHNR and CDR2 is FQNEAQ (reference sequence). This CDR3 has 16 residues. This table comes from immunoSEQ multiplex PCR, and its TCRdb copy is limited to in-frame clones, with some not included. The sample contains about 130,000 clones, roughly 89% of which appear only once. This chain connects TRBV7-9 to TRBJ1-4, with D tentatively TRBD1 (5 bases). Sequenced input: PBMCs. The origin of this receptor is a woman aged 18-30 years in good health and CMV-seronegative. In DNA form, the CDR3 reads TGTGCCAGCACCCGATCCGGGGGGTCGCGCGTAGAAAAACTGTTTTTT. It specifies CASTRSGGSRVEKLFF.